This T cell receptor beta chain is drawn from a study of tumor-infiltrating lymphocytes in primary liver carcinoma (TCRdb year 2017). About the investigation overall: Hepatocellular carcinoma (four) or combined HCC and intrahepatic cholangiocarcinoma (one) was present in the five patients, who were three men and two women aged 30 to 69 years. The roughly 24 tumor region samples were profiled with Agilent mRNA microarrays so that TCRbeta repertoire diversity could be related to the local molecular phenotype. A total of around 35 specimens from 5 patients, comprising some 25 tumor regions, 5 adjacent noncancerous liver tissues and 5 peripheral blood samples, were covered by TCRbeta repertoire sequencing. The five patients had tumors of stage T1-T3 N0M0, with maximum diameters ranging from roughly 4 to 11 cm. Roughly 3.65 to 7.13 million productive TCRbeta reads were obtained per sample, and no significant difference in read depth was found between tissue types. High reproducibility was observed for the technical replicate repertoires, with mean shared-clone rates roughly 0.89 and correlation coefficients above 0.95. TCRbeta repertoire sequencing, expression microarrays and whole-exome sequencing were combined in the study across five regions of each liver tumor, with adjacent normal tissue and blood also included. What the study reported, not specific to this receptor: Since the samples were bulk and unsorted, there was no way to compare CD4+ and CD8+ T cell repertoires. Because sequencing covered only the TCR beta chain and unpaired alpha chains were not captured, true repertoire diversity is likely underestimated. Only roughly 7-24% of top clones appeared in all five regions of a tumor, which suggests that tumor-infiltrating T cells are spatially heterogeneous. Only a few patients were included in the study, and the authors note that the findings should be validated in a larger study. Compared with blood, tumors had a significantly larger share of the repertoire taken up by the top 250 clones (p = 0.039). Pairs of tumor regions showed greater repertoire overlap (mean roughly 35%) than tumor-adjacent pairs (roughly 17%) or tumor-blood pairs (around 15%), which is consistent with antigen-driven expansion.

Starting from around 520 ng total RNA, TCRbeta-specific cDNA was produced by reverse transcription with a constant-region primer and ProtoScript II reverse transcriptase. TCRbeta libraries were built with three nested multiplex PCR rounds, a slightly modified ARM-PCR procedure. A final 25-cycle PCR with Deep VentR polymerase added sample barcodes and Illumina adapters. Before sequencing, amplicons of 200-500 bp were gel-purified using a QIAquick gel extraction kit. TCRbeta amplicons were sequenced on an Illumina HiSeq 2500 with 250-bp paired-end reads. Per the original workflow: Reads were quality-trimmed with Trimmomatic v0.33, and paired reads were merged with FLASH v1.2.11 to recover full CDR3 sequences. V, D and J germline segments were assigned to the rearranged TCRbeta sequences by MiGEC v1.2.1b. Clonotype statistics and Shannon-Wiener diversity indices were computed with VDJtools v1.0.0. Except for diversity analysis, only the 250 most abundant clonotypes of each sample were used in subsequent analyses to reduce sampling bias. Through fastp at Q25 and MiXCR, TCRdb rebuilt clones from the public reads, retaining in-frame beta chains. When rows share a CDR3 protein, they turn into one entry using the most common DNA and genes. The V and J calls here are based on TCRdb, not the publication. In all, the sample holds 99,000 or so distinct CDR3 sequences, and approximately 80% of those were seen once. About a fifth of the sample rests with the top ten.

This clonotype was seen a single time. Its antigen has not been determined. The junction differs from germline at one of its ends, possibly a read error. Without any cell sorting, total RNA and DNA were extracted together from around 20-30 mg of bulk tissue using the AllPrep DNA/RNA mini kit. Between late 2015 and March 2016, about 5 patients in China with histopathologically diagnosed primary liver carcinoma had their tumors surgically resected. Chronic HBV infection was present in the patients, and the patients were treatment-naive at sampling. Five spatially separated regions were sampled per tumor: superior, inferior, left-lateral and right-lateral poles, plus the tumor centre. According to histology, viable tumor cells made up more than 80% of every tumor sample. Pieces of fresh tumor and adjacent tissue were cut in half, with one half kept in RNAlater at -80 degrees C and the other half sent for histology.

The receptor's source is a man aged 35-49 years with primary liver carcinoma and hepatitis B virus infection. Sequenced: liver tumor tissue from sampling region 3. The cell subset or site label corresponds to: tumor region T3, left-lateral pole.

The CDR3 corresponds to CASSYTGGTDRPYSEQFF. The nucleotides read TGTGCCAGCAGTTACACAGGGGGCACGGACCGCCCCTACAGTGAGCAGTTCTTC. The chain is assembled from TRBV6-6 and TRBJ2-1, and 9 bases in between align with TRBD1. The CDR3 numbers 18 residues from cysteine through phenylalanine. The read is trimmed to its CDR3 DNA, 54 bases read in frame from base 1. CDR1 and CDR2 (MNHNY, SVGAGI) derive from the germline V gene (reference sequence).